The 32 T cell receptor beta chains below all came from one sample that was sequenced in a study of cytomegalovirus exposure and HLA in healthy donors. This PCR relied on a set of 60 Vbeta primers and 13 Jbeta primers. Profiling relied on immunoSEQ multiplex PCR, and the TCRdb table lists in-frame clones only, not all of them. The sample carries some 190,000 clones, roughly four fifths recorded once. The specimen was PBMCs. The receptors shown here come from a woman aged 25 to 39 in good health and CMV-seropositive.

The V gene is TRBV11-2, the J gene TRBJ2-4; possible D gene TRBD2, 6 bases. This CDR3 is built from 15 residues. Germline V lookup: CDR1 SGHAT, CDR2 FQNNGV. Trimming left V 4 bases short and J 0 bases short, with 10 bases between. This CDR3 is CASSSEGLAKNIQYF. The CDR3 coding sequence is TGTGCCAGCAGCTCAGAGGGACTAGCCAAAAACATTCAGTACTTC. The full variable domain, completed using reference TRBV11-2 and TRBJ2-4, is EAGVAQSPRYKIIEKRQSVAFWCNPISGHATLYWYQQILGQGPKLLIQFQNNGVVDDSQLPKDRFSAERLKGVDSTLKIQPAKLEDSAVYLCASSSEGLAKNIQYFGAGTRLSVL.

The chain links TRBV30 to TRBJ1-1; tentative D call: TRBD1 (6 bases). V lost 4 bases, J lost 5 bases, and 17 bases lay in between. This CDR3 is 14 amino acids long. Germline V gene data show CDR1 as GTSNPN and CDR2 as SVGIG (reference sequence). CDR3 sequence: CAWTSWGRKTEAFF. CDR3 bases: TGTGCCTGGACCTCGTGGGGGCGCAAGACTGAAGCTTTCTTT.

This clone came up a few times. The gene calls are TRBV4-3 and TRBJ2-3, with 10 bases fitting TRBD2. Germline CDR1 LGHNA, CDR2 YSLEER. CDR3 size: 16 residues. V shed 0 bases and J 6 bases; nucleotides not matched to a gene: 6. DNA of the CDR3: TGCGCCAGCAGCCAAGATGGAGCGGGAGGGGTGGATACGCAGTATTTT. Protein: CASSQDGAGGVDTQYF.

This clone turned up a few times. The V call is TRBV10-3, the J call TRBJ1-2; 9 bases align to TRBD1. CDR1 and CDR2 from the germline V gene are ENHRY and SYGVKD. V gave up 3 bases and J gave up 3 bases; unmatched junction bases: 11. The length of the CDR3 is 17 residues. In nucleotides, the CDR3 is TGTGCCATCAGTGACGCGGGAGGACAGGGGAGAGACTATGGCTACACCTTC. Translating it yields CAISDAGGQGRDYGYTF.

V is TRBV6-1 and J is TRBJ1-2, with TRBD1 as a possible D gene (5 bases). Germline values: CDR1 MNHNS, CDR2 SASEGT. The CDR3 is made up of 13 amino acids. The ends were cut back, 4 bases at V and 3 bases at J, with 9 bases in the middle. The CDR3 DNA reads as TGTGCCAGCAGTGCGGGGGTTCACTATGGCTACACCTTC. Translation: CASSAGVHYGYTF.

The CDR3 here is CASSGRGQGVPDTQYF. The CDR3 nucleotides are TGCGCCAGCAGCGGAAGGGGACAGGGAGTCCCAGATACGCAGTATTTT. This chain uses TRBV4-1 with TRBJ2-3; 9 positions agree with TRBD1. In germline, CDR1 is MGHRA, CDR2 YSYEKL. V shed 5 bases and J 4 bases; nucleotides not matched to a gene: 10. This CDR3 is 16 amino acids long.

The chain recombines TRBV5-4 with TRBJ1-3, with 10 bases aligning to TRBD1. CDR1 is SGHNT and CDR2 is YYREEE in the germline V gene (reference sequence). Trimming removed 0 bases from V and 4 bases from J; junction bases left unmatched: 1. The CDR3 is made up of 15 amino acids. CDR3 protein: CASSLGDRGGNTIYF. The CDR3 nucleotides are TGTGCCAGCAGCTTGGGGGACAGGGGCGGAAACACCATATATTTT.

The V and J genes are TRBV25-1 and TRBJ2-7, with TRBD2 as a possible D gene (6 bases). Germline V gene data show CDR1 as MGHDK and CDR2 as SYGVNS. Trimming removed 4 bases from V and 0 bases from J, with 13 bases in between. The CDR3 runs to 15 residues. CDR3 nucleotides: TGTGCCAGCAGTGGTAGCGGTTCCGCCTCCTACGAGCAGTACTTC. This encodes CASSGSGSASYEQYF.

V and J are TRBV25-1 and TRBJ1-2, with TRBD1 matching 9 bases. The V segment lost 2 bases and the J segment 3 bases; nucleotides outside the gene matches: 4. This CDR3 has 15 amino acids. Germline loops: CDR1 MGHDK, CDR2 SYGVNS. CDR3 protein: CASSEVGDRDYGYTF. In nucleotides, the CDR3 is TGTGCCAGCAGTGAAGTGGGGGACAGGGACTATGGCTACACCTTC.

This clone was seen a handful of times. The chain has TRBV6-1 and TRBJ2-5; weak D call: TRBD2 (6 bases). V was shortened by 2 bases and J by 0 bases, with 10 bases between the two germline ends. Germline CDR1 is MNHNS and CDR2 is SASEGT. The length of the CDR3 is 15 residues. The CDR3 nucleotides are TGTGCCAGCAGTGAAATGGGACTGTACCAAGAGACCCAGTACTTC. This sequence encodes CASSEMGLYQETQYF.

Only one count was recorded for this clone. The chain has TRBV2 and TRBJ1-5, with D possibly matching TRBD1 (6 bases). Germline CDR1 reads SNHLY; CDR2 reads FYNNEI. CDR3 length equals 14 residues. Between the trimmed V and J ends, which lost 6 bases and 7 bases, there was a span of 16 bases. CDR3 in amino acids: CASSETGSGQPQHF. For the CDR3, the DNA is TGTGCCAGCAGCGAAACAGGGTCGGGGCAGCCCCAGCATTTT.

V is TRBV6-5 and J is TRBJ1-1; 9 bases are a match to TRBD1. V was pared by 2 bases and J by 6 bases, with 7 bases of the junction left unmatched. CDR1 is MNHEY, CDR2 SVGAGI, per germline. This CDR3 spans 15 amino acids. The CDR3 protein is CASSYRQGGSSEAFF. CDR3 DNA sequence: TGTGCCAGCAGTTACCGACAGGGGGGTAGCTCTGAAGCTTTCTTT.

V is TRBV19 and J is TRBJ1-1; TRBD1 matches 7 bases. CDR1 and CDR2 (germline): LNHDA, SQIVND (reference sequence). This CDR3 is built from 14 residues. With 4 bases clipped from V and 4 bases from J, the junction kept 6 bases outside the gene matches. The CDR3 loop reads CASSNWGTATEAFF. DNA of the CDR3: TGTGCCAGTAGTAATTGGGGGACAGCCACTGAAGCTTTCTTT.

The J gene is TRBJ2-5, the V gene TRBV18, with 7 bases matching TRBD1. V was pared by 1 base and J by 4 bases, with 0 bases of the junction left unmatched. CDR1 and CDR2 (germline): KGHSH, LQKENI. The CDR3 is made up of 13 amino acids. CDR3 loop: CASSPRQGETQYF. For the CDR3, the DNA is TGTGCCAGCTCACCACGACAGGGAGAGACCCAGTACTTC.

This clone appeared a few times. This chain connects TRBV10-3 to TRBJ2-6; 7 bases align to TRBD1. The germline CDR1 and CDR2 sequences are ENHRY and SYGVKD. V shed 6 bases, J shed 0 bases, and the junction held 17 bases outside the gene matches. The CDR3 spans 20 residues. For the CDR3, the DNA is TGTGCCATCAGCTCCTCCCCATCGACAGGGCGGAGCTCTGGGGCCAACGTCCTGACTTTC. Translation gives CAISSSPSTGRSSGANVLTF.

The V gene is TRBV20-1, the J gene TRBJ2-3, with D uncertain. Germline V gene lookup returns CDR1 DFQATT and CDR2 SNEGSKA (reference sequence). This CDR3 has 11 residues. The V end was cut by 4 bases, the J end by 6 bases, with 8 bases between. The DNA of the CDR3 is TGCAGTGCTAATCGTCGGGATACGCAGTATTTT. It specifies CSANRRDTQYF.

This chain uses TRBV20-1 with TRBJ1-2, with D hard to call. The germline CDR1 and CDR2 sequences are DFQATT and SNEGSKA (reference sequence). The germline V and J ends were trimmed by 3 bases and 6 bases, with 8 bases remaining between them. The CDR3 runs 11 residues. CDR3 sequence: CSARGGNGYTF. CDR3 nucleotides: TGCAGTGCTAGGGGAGGGAATGGCTACACCTTC.

The rearrangement links TRBV5-1 to TRBJ2-3, with a weak D call TRBD2 (6 bases). The V and J ends lost 4 bases and 1 base respectively, with 13 bases between them. This CDR3 region has 15 residues. CDR1 and CDR2 from the germline V gene are SGHRS and YFSETQ. The CDR3 bases are TGCGCCAGCAGCCCTAGGGACTCACGCACAGATACGCAGTATTTT. Encoded protein: CASSPRDSRTDTQYF.

V is TRBV14 and J is TRBJ2-7, with D unresolved. The germline CDR1 and CDR2 sequences are SGHDN and FVKESK. Trimming pared 0 bases from V and 1 base from J, leaving 7 bases between. This CDR3 contains 14 residues. The CDR3 DNA reads as TGTGCCAGCAGCCAAGATTCCAGATCCTACGAGCAGTACTTC. It is translated as CASSQDSRSYEQYF.

The rearrangement joins TRBV10-3 to TRBJ1-2; D remains ambiguous. Germline values: CDR1 ENHRY, CDR2 SYGVKD. The CDR3 sequence is 13 residues long. V was clipped by 4 bases and J by 2 bases, with 8 bases between them. CDR3 nucleotide sequence: TGTGCCATCAGTGGTAGAGGAAACTATGGCTACACCTTC. Its protein product is CAISGRGNYGYTF.

The CDR3 region is CASSQEYRVYEQYF. CDR3 nucleotide sequence: TGCGCCAGCAGCCAAGAATACAGGGTCTACGAGCAGTACTTC. This chain links TRBV4-1 with TRBJ2-7; a possible D gene is TRBD1 (6 bases). CDR3 length: 14 amino acids. Germline V gene sequence: CDR1 MGHRA, CDR2 YSYEKL. V was shortened by 0 bases and J by 3 bases, with 9 bases between the two germline ends.

The V gene is TRBV5-6, the J gene TRBJ2-1; 8 bases are a match to TRBD2. V lost 4 bases to trimming and J lost 9 bases; unmatched junction nucleotides: 3. This CDR3 region has 12 residues. Germline loops: CDR1 SGHDT, CDR2 YYEEEE. As DNA, the CDR3 is TGTGCCAGCAGCCGGGAGGGCCGTGAGCAGTTCTTC. It yields the protein CASSREGREQFF.

The genes are TRBV4-1 and TRBJ2-2, with 8 bases identical to TRBD2. Germline-derived CDR1 and CDR2 are MGHRA and YSYEKL. V was pared by 4 bases and J by 3 bases, with 7 bases of the junction left unmatched. CDR3 length: 16 residues. The DNA for the CDR3 is TGCGCCAGCAGCCCGGGAGGGGGGCGATACACCGGGGAGCTGTTTTTT. Translation gives CASSPGGGRYTGELFF.

The chain has TRBV6-5 and TRBJ2-1, with 7 bases that match TRBD2. V shed 4 bases, J shed 4 bases, and the junction held 10 bases outside the gene matches. Germline assignment: CDR1 MNHEY and CDR2 SVGAGI. The CDR3 contains 16 residues. The CDR3 loop reads CASSSRAAGHYNEQFF. The CDR3 coding sequence is TGTGCCAGCAGTTCCCGGGCAGCGGGGCATTACAATGAGCAGTTCTTC.

This chain uses TRBV11-2 with TRBJ2-1, with D tentatively TRBD1 (6 bases). CDR3 size: 16 residues. Germline CDR1 is SGHAT and CDR2 is FQNNGV. V lost 6 bases and J lost 0, with 15 bases in between. The CDR3 DNA is TGTGCCAGCAGACTCCCGTGGGGGCCCTCCTACAATGAGCAGTTCTTC. Translating it yields CASRLPWGPSYNEQFF. The complete variable domain, with remaining parts taken from reference TRBV11-2 and TRBJ2-1, reads EAGVAQSPRYKIIEKRQSVAFWCNPISGHATLYWYQQILGQGPKLLIQFQNNGVVDDSQLPKDRFSAERLKGVDSTLKIQPAKLEDSAVYLCASRLPWGPSYNEQFFGPGTRLTVL.

This rearrangement joins TRBV2 to TRBJ1-1; D is perhaps TRBD1 (6 bases). The CDR3 contains 13 residues. CDR1 SNHLY and CDR2 FYNNEI come from the germline V gene. Deletions cut 11 bases from V and 5 bases from J, with 18 bases between. In DNA form, the CDR3 reads TGTGCCCCCGGTGTGGGAAGGGGGACTGAAGCTTTCTTT. This translates into CAPGVGRGTEAFF. Combining the CDR3 with reference TRBV2 and TRBJ1-1 gives the whole variable domain EPEVTQTPSHQVTQMGQEVILRCVPISNHLYFYWYRQILGQKVEFLVSFYNNEISEKSEIFDDQFSVERPDGSNFTLKIRSTKLEDSAMYFCAPGVGRGTEAFFGQGTRLTVV.

The gene calls are TRBV7-9 and TRBJ1-5; D is unclear. The CDR3 sequence is 15 residues long. V lost 5 bases, J lost 7 bases, and 18 bases lay in between. Per the germline V gene, CDR1 is SEHNR and CDR2 is FQNEAQ (reference sequence). The CDR3 sequence is CASSPPGRGEQPQHF. Written as DNA, the CDR3 is TGTGCCAGCAGCCCCCCCGGTCGCGGGGAACAGCCCCAGCATTTT.

The CDR3 DNA sequence: TGTGCCAGCAGCGCCTCCGGGACAGGGATACGTCAGCCCCAAGATACGCAGTATTTT. Its translation: CASSASGTGIRQPQDTQYF. The V and J genes are TRBV5-6 and TRBJ2-3; 9 nucleotides match TRBD1. Losses at the gene ends were 4 bases for V and 5 bases for J; bases not matched to a gene: 20. Germline assignment: CDR1 SGHDT and CDR2 YYEEEE. The CDR3 length is 19 residues.

The chain combines TRBV30 with TRBJ1-6; 9 nucleotides align to TRBD1. This CDR3 comprises 18 residues. Germline V CDR1 and CDR2: GTSNPN, SVGIG (reference sequence). Trimming removed 2 bases from V and 0 bases from J; junction bases left unmatched: 8. The CDR3 sequence: CAWSPGQGNSSYNSPLHF. CDR3 DNA: TGTGCCTGGAGTCCGGGACAGGGTAATAGCTCCTATAATTCACCCCTCCACTTT.

The chain employs TRBV2 and TRBJ1-3; no clear D gene. The CDR3 spans 16 residues. Germline CDR1 reads SNHLY; CDR2 reads FYNNEI. The ends were cut back, 2 bases at V and 4 bases at J, with 15 bases in the middle. The DNA of the CDR3 is TGTGCCAGCAGTGAAATTCCCTATTTCCGAGGAAACACCATATATTTT. Its protein product is CASSEIPYFRGNTIYF.

This clone was counted only a few times. This sequence joins TRBV5-1 and TRBJ2-7; 11 positions match TRBD1. V lost 5 bases to trimming and J lost 7 bases; unmatched junction nucleotides: 8. CDR3 size: 14 residues. In germline, CDR1 is SGHRS, CDR2 YFSETQ. In DNA form, the CDR3 reads TGCGCCAGCAGATTCCGGACAGGGGGCCTAGAGCAGTACTTC. The encoded protein is CASRFRTGGLEQYF.

The rearrangement links TRBV4-1 to TRBJ1-1, with D possibly matching TRBD1 (5 bases). CDR3 length equals 15 residues. V was cut by 0 bases and J by 1 base, with 9 bases left in between. The germline gives CDR1 MGHRA, CDR2 YSYEKL. CDR3 region: CASSQDRGRNTEAFF. DNA for the CDR3: TGCGCCAGCAGCCAAGACCGGGGGAGGAACACTGAAGCTTTCTTT.